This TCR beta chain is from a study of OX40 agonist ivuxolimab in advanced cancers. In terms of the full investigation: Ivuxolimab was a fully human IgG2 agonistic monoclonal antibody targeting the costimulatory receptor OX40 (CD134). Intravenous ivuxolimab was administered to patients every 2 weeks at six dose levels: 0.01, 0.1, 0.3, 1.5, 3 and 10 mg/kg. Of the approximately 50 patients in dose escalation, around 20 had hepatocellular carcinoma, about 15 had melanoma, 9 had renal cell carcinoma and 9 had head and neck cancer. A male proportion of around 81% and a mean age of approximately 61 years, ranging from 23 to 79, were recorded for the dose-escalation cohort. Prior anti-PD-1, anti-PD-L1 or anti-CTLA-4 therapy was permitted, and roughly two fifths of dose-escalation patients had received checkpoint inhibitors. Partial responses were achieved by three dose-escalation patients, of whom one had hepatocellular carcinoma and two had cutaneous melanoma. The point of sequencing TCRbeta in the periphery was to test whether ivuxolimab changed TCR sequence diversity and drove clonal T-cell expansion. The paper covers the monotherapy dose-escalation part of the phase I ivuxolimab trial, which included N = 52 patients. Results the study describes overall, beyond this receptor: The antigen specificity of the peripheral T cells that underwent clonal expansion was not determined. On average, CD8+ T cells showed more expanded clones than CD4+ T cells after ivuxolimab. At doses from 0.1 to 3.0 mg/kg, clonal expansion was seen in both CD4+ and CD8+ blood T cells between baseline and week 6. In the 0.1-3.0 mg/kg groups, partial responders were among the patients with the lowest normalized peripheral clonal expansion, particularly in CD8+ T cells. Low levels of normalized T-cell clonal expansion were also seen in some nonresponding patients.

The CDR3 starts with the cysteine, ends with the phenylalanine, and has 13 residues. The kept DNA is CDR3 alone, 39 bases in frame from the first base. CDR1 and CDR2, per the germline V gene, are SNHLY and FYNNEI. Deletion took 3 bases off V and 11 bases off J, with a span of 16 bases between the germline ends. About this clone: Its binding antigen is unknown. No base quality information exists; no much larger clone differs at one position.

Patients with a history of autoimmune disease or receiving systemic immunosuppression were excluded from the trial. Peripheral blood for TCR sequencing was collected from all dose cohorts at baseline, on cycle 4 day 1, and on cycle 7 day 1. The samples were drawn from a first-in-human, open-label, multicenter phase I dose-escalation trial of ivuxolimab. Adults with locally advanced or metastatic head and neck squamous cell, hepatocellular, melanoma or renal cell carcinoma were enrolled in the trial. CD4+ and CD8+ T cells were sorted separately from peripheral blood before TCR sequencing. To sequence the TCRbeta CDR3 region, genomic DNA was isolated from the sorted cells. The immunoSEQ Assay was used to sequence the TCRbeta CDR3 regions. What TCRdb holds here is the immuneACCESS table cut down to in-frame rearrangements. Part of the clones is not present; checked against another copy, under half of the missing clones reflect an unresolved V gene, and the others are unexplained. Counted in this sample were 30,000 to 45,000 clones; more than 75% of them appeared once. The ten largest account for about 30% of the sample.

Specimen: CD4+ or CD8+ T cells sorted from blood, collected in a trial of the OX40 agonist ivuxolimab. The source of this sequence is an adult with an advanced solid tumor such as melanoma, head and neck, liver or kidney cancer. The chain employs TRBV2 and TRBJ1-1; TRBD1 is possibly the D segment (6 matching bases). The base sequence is TGTGCCAGCAGTGATCGGAATACAGGGACGGCTTTCTTT. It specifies CASSDRNTGTAFF.